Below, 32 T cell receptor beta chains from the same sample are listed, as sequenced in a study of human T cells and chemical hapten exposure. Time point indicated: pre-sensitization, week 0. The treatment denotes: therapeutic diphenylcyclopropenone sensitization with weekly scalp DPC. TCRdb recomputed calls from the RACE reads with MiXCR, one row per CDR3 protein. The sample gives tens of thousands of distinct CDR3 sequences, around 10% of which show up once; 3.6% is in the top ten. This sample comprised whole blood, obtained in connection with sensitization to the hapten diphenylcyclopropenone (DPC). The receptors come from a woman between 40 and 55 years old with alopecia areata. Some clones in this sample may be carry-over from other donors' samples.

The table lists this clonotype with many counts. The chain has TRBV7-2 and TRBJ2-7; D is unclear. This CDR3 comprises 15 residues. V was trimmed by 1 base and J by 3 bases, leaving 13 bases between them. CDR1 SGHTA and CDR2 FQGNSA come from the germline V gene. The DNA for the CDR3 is TGTGCCAGCAGCTTAGTAGTGGCTTCGTACTACGAGCAGTACTTC. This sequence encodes CASSLVVASYYEQYF.

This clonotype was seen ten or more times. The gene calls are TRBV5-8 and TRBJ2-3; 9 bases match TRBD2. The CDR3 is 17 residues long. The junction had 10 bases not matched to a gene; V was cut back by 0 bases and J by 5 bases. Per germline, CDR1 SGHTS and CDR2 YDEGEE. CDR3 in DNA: TGTGCCAGCAGCTTGGTCCTAGCGGGGCCCGGGGTAGATACGCAGTATTTT. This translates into CASSLVLAGPGVDTQYF.

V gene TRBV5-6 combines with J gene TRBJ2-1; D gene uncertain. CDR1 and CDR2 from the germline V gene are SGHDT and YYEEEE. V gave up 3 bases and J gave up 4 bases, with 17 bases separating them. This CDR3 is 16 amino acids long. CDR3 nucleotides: TGTGCCAGCAGCTATTTCGGGTTCCTGGGGTACAATGAGCAGTTCTTC. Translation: CASSYFGFLGYNEQFF.

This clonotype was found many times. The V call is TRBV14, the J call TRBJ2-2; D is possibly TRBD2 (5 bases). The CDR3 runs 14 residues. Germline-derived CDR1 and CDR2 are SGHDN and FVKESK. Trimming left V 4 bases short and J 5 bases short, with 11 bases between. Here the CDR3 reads CASSPLTGTGELFF. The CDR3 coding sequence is TGTGCCAGCAGCCCCCTTACGGGGACCGGGGAGCTGTTTTTT.

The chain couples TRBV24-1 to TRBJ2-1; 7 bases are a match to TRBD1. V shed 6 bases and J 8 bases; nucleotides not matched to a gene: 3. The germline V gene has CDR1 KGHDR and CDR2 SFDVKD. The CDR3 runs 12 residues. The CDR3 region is CATSRGLDEQFF. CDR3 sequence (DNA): TGTGCCACCAGTAGGGGGCTGGATGAGCAGTTCTTC.

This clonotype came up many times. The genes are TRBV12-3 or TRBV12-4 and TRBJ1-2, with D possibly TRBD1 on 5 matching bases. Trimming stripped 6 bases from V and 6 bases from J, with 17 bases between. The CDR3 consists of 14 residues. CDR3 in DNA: TGTGCCAGCAGCATCCTGAGCGCGGGGGATGGCTACACCTTC. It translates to CASSILSAGDGYTF.

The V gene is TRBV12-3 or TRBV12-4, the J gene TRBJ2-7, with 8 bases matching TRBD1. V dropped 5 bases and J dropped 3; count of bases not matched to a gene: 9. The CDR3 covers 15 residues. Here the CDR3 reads CASSPRTGRVYEQYF. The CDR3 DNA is TGTGCCAGCAGTCCCCGGACAGGGCGAGTCTACGAGCAGTACTTC.

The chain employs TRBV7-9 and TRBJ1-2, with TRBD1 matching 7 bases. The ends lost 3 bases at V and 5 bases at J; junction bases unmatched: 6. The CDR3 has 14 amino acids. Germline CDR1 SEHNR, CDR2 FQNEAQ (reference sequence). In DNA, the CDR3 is TGTGCCAGCAGCTTCCAGGGGGGAATTTATGGCTACACCTTC. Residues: CASSFQGGIYGYTF.

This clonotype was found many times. The CDR3 sequence is CASSIGQGALGSPLHF. For the CDR3, the DNA is TGTGCCAGCAGCATAGGACAGGGGGCTTTGGGTTCACCCCTCCACTTT. The gene calls are TRBV6-5 and TRBJ1-6, with 11 nucleotides matching TRBD1. Trimming cost V 6 bases and J 9 bases; bases outside gene matches: 10. The CDR3 covers 16 residues. Germline V CDR1 and CDR2: MNHEY, SVGAGI.

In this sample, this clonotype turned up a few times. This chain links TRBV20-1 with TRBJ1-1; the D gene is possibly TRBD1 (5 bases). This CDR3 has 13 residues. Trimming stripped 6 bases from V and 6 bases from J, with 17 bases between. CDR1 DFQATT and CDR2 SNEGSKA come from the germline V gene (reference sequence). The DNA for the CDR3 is TGCAGTGCCCGATCCTGGGGGGGTTCTGAAGCTTTCTTT. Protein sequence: CSARSWGGSEAFF.

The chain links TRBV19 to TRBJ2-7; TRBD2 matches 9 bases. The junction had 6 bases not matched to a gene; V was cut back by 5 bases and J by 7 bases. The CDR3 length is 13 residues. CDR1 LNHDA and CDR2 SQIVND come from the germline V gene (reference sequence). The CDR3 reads CASSPLAGKEQYF. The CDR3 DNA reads TGTGCCAGTAGTCCCCTAGCGGGAAAAGAGCAGTACTTC.

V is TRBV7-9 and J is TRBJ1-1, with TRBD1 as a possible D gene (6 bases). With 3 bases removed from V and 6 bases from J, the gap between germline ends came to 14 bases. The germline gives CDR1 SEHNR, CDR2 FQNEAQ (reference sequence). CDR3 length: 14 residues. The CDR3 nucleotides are TGTGCCAGCAGCTTTTCAGGGGTGGACGCTGAAGCTTTCTTT. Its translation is CASSFSGVDAEAFF.

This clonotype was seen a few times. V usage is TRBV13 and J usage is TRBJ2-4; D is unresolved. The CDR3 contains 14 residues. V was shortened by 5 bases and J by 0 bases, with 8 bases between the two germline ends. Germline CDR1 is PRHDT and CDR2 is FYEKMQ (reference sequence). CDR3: CASSVRVAKNIQYF. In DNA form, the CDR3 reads TGTGCCAGCAGCGTCAGAGTAGCCAAAAACATTCAGTACTTC.

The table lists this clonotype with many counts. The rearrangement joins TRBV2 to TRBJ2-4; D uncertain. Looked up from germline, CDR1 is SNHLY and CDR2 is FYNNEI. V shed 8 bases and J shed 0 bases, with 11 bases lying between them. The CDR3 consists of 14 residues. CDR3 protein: CASSRPAAKNIQYF. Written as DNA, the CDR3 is TGTGCCAGCTCCCGCCCCGCAGCCAAAAACATTCAGTACTTC.

The CDR3 sequence is CSARDSQGDLNQPQHF. In nucleotides, the CDR3 is TGCAGTGCTAGAGACTCACAGGGGGACCTCAATCAGCCCCAGCATTTT. This rearrangement joins TRBV20-1 to TRBJ1-5; TRBD1 matches at 8 bases. Looked up from germline, CDR1 is DFQATT and CDR2 is SNEGSKA (reference sequence). There are 16 residues in the CDR3. With V trimmed by 0 bases and J by 3 bases, 7 bases remained unmatched.

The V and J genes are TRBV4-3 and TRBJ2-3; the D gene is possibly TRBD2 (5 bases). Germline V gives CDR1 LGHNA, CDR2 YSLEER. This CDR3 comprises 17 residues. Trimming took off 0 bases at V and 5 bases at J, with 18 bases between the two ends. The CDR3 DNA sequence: TGCGCCAGCAGCCAAGATAGGGCTAGCATACATATAGATACGCAGTATTTT. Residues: CASSQDRASIHIDTQYF.

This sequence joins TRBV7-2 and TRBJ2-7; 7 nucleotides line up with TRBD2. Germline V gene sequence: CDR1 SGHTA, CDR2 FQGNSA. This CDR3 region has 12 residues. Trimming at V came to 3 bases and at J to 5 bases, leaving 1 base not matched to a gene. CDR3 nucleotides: TGTGCCAGCAGCTTTGGACTAGACGAGCAGTACTTC. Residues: CASSFGLDEQYF.

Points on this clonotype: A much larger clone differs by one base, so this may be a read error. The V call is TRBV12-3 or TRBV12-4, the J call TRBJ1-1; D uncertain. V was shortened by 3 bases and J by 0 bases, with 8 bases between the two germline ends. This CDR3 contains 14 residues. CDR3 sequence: CASSLASLNTEAFF. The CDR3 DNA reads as TGTGCCAGCAGTTTGGCATCCCTGAACACTGAAGCTTTCTTT.

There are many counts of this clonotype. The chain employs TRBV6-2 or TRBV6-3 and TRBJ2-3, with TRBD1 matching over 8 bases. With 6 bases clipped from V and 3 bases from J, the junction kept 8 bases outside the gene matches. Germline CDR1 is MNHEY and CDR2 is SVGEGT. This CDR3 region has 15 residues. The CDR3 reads CASSPGTGYTDTQYF. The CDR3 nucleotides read TGTGCCAGCAGCCCCGGGACAGGCTATACAGATACGCAGTATTTT.

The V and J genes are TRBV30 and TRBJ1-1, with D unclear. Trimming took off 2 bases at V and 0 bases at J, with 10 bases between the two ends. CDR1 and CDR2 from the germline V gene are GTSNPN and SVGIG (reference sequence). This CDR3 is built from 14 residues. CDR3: CAWSKGYMNTEAFF. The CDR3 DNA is TGTGCCTGGAGTAAAGGGTATATGAACACTGAAGCTTTCTTT.

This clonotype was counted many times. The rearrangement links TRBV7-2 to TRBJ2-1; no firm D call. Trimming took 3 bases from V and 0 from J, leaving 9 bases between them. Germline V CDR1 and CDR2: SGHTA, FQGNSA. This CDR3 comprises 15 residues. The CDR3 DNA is TGTGCCAGCAGCTTCTCAGTAAGCTCCTACAATGAGCAGTTCTTC. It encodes CASSFSVSSYNEQFF.

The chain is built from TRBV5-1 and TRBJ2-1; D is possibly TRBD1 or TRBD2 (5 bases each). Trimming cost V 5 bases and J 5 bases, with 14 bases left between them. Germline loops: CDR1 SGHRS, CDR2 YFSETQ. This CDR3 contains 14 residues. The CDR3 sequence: CASRPGTHDNEQFF. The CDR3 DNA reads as TGCGCCAGCAGACCCGGGACCCACGACAATGAGCAGTTCTTC.

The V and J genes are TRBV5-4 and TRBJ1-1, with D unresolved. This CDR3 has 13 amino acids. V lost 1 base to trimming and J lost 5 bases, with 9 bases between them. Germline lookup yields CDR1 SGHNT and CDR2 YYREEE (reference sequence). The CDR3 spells CASSLYGRTEAFF. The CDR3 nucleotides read TGTGCCAGCAGCTTGTATGGCAGAACTGAAGCTTTCTTT.

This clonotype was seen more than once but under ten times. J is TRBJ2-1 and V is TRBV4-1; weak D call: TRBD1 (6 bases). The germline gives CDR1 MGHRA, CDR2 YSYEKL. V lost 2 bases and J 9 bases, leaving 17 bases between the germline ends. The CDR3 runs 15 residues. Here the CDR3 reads CASSQMGQGNGEQFF. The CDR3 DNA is TGCGCCAGCAGCCAAATGGGGCAGGGGAACGGTGAGCAGTTCTTC.

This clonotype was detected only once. Here the CDR3 DNA reads TGTGCCAGCAGCGGGGGTTGGGGCCAAAACATTCAGTACTTC. Translated, it gives CASSGGWGQNIQYF. The chain joins TRBV21-1 to TRBJ2-4; the table's TRBD1 call for D was not verified on the DNA. TRBV21-1 is deemed a pseudogene. This CDR3 has 14 amino acids.

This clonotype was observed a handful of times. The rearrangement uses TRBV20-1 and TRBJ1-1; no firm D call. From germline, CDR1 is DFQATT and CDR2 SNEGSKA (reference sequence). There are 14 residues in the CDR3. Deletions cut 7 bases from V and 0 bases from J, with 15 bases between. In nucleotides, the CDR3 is TGCAGTGTCGCCGCGGGCCCCATGAACACTGAAGCTTTCTTT. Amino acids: CSVAAGPMNTEAFF.

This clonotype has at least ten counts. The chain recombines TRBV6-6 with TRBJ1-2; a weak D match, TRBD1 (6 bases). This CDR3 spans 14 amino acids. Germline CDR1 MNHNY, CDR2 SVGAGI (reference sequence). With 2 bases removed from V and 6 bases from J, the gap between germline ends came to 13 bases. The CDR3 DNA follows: TGTGCCAGCAGTTACCTGGGGCAGGGGCATGGCTACACCTTC. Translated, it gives CASSYLGQGHGYTF.

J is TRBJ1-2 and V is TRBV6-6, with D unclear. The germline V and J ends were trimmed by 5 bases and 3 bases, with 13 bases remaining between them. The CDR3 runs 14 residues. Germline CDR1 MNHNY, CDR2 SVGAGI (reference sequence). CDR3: CASSPGSGYYGYTF. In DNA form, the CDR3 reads TGTGCCAGCAGTCCAGGCTCCGGATACTATGGCTACACCTTC.

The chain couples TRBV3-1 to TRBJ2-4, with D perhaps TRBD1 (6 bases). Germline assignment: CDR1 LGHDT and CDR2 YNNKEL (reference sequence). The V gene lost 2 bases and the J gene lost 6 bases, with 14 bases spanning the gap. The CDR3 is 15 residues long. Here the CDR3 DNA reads TGTGCCAGCAGCCAATACATAGGGGGTAGAAACATTCAGTACTTC. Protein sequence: CASSQYIGGRNIQYF.

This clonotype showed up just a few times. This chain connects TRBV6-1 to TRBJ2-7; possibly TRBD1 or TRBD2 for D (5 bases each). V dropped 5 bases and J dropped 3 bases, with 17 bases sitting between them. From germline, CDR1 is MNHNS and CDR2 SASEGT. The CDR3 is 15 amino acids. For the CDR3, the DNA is TGTGCCAGCAGTCCACCCCGGGACGGTTTCTACGAGCAGTACTTC. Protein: CASSPPRDGFYEQYF.

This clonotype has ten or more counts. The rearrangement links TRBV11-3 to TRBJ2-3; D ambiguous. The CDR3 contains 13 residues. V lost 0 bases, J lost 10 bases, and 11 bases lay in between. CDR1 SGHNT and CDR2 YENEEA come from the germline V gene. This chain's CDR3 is CASSLDEARPQYF. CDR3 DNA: TGTGCCAGCAGCTTAGATGAGGCCCGGCCGCAGTATTTT.

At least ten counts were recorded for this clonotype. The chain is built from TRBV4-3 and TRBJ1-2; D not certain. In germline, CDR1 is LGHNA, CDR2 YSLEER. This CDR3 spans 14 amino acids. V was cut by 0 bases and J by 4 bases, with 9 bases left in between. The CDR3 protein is CASSQDAASYGYTF. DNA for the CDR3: TGCGCCAGCAGCCAAGATGCTGCCTCCTATGGCTACACCTTC.